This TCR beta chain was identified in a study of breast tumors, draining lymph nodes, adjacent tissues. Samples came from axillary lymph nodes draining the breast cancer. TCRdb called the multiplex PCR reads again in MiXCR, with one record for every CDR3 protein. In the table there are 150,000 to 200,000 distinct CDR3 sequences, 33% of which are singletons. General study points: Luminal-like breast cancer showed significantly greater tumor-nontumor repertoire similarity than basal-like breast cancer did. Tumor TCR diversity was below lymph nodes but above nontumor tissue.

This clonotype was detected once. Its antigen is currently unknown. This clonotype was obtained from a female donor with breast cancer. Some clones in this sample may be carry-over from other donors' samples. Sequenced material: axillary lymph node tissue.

CDR3 loop: CASRAGQVGNEKLFF. DNA of the CDR3: TGTGCCAGCAGGGCCGGACAGGTTGGCAATGAAAAACTGTTTTTT. The rearrangement uses TRBV6-1 and TRBJ1-4; 7 positions agree with TRBD1. The CDR3 consists of 15 residues. CDR1 is MNHNS, CDR2 SASEGT, per germline. V lost 6 bases to trimming and J lost 5 bases; unmatched junction nucleotides: 9.